The clone carrying this T cell receptor beta chain was counted only a few times. Its matching antigen is unknown. The data were taken from a study of T-cell reconstitution after alpha-beta-depleted transplantation in children. Germline CDR1 LGHNA, CDR2 YNFKEQ. The CDR3 runs to 16 residues. With 1 base clipped from V and 0 bases from J, the junction kept 5 bases outside the gene matches. Regarding the study as a whole: The origin of high day-60 TCRbeta diversity in some patients lay in surviving recipient T cells and thymic progenitors. It was reported that alpha-beta T cells came from several hundred expanded graft clones (about two months after transplant).

Unique molecular identifiers were incorporated into the prepared TCRbeta library. TCRdb independently ran MiXCR on the PCR reads; one entry per CDR3 protein. The sample lists about 240,000 distinct CDR3 sequences, under 30% seen once, with roughly 2.5% in the top ten. The rearrangement links TRBV4-2 to TRBJ2-5; 7 positions agree with TRBD2. This TCR came from a girl aged 2-10 years with Fanconi anemia, due to receive a stem cell transplant. The specimen comprised PBMCs, sampled before TCRalphabeta/CD19-depleted stem cell transplant. The CDR3 loop reads CASSQGTGGYQETQYF. CDR3 DNA sequence: TGTGCCAGCAGCCAAGGTACGGGGGGATACCAAGAGACCCAGTACTTC.